The rows below give T cell receptor beta chains drawn from one sample of a study of blood T cells in healthy people across ages. One entry per CDR3 protein results from TCRdb running MiXCR on the 5' RACE reads. Among 950,000 to 1,200,000 distinct CDR3 sequences listed, more than 30% were seen once. Sequenced input: blood. Receptors originate from a man aged 18 to 29 in good health. Both conserved end residues are part of each CDR3. A D gene is named only where the DNA matches it firmly. The size entry is marked missing in some rows and otherwise reads once, few, many or a size class.

V	J	D	size	CDR3	DNA
TRBV21-1	TRBJ2-7	-	few	CASKPGRSSYEQYF	TGTGCCAGCAAGCCCGGGAGAAGTTCCTACGAGCAGTACTTC
TRBV20-1	TRBJ2-3	TRBD2	many	CSARDRLADTQYF	TGCAGTGCTAGAGACCGACTAGCGGATACGCAGTATTTT
TRBV29-1	TRBJ2-7	-	few	CSVEARDTSYEQYF	TGCAGCGTTGAAGCCCGGGACACTTCCTACGAGCAGTACTTC
TRBV7-2	TRBJ2-7	-	-	CAKSGLPIREQYF	TGTGCCAAGAGCGGTCTTCCCATCCGGGAGCAGTACTTC
TRBV12-3/TRBV12-4	TRBJ1-4	TRBD1	-	CPSSSDRGPNEKLFF	TGTCCCAGCAGTTCCGACAGGGGGCCTAATGAAAAACTGTTTTTT
TRBV5-1	TRBJ2-3	-	-	CASHRQASTDTQYF	TGCGCCAGCCACCGACAGGCGAGCACAGATACGCAGTATTTT
TRBV20-1	TRBJ2-5	TRBD1	-	CSAPGQGSVVNEQYF	TGCAGTGCCCCAGGACAGGGGTCGGTGGTCAATGAGCAGTACTTC
TRBV15	TRBJ2-7	-	-	CATSRAQTYEQYF	TGTGCCACCAGCAGAGCACAGACCTACGAGCAGTACTTC
TRBV9	TRBJ2-3	TRBD1	few	CASSLQGAGPSTDTQYF	TGTGCCAGCAGCCTCCAGGGGGCAGGGCCCAGCACAGATACGCAGTATTTT
TRBV27	TRBJ1-1	-	few	CASSRTEGGAEAFF	TGTGCCAGCAGCCGAACCGAAGGGGGGGCTGAAGCTTTCTTT
TRBV20-1	TRBJ1-2	-	-	CSAASDSYGYTF	TGCAGTGCTGCGTCCGACAGCTATGGCTACACCTTC
TRBV29-1	TRBJ1-2	-	-	CSVDGGFGYGYTF	TGCAGCGTGGATGGTGGGTTCGGCTATGGCTACACCTTC
TRBV20-1	TRBJ1-6	-	few	CSASETATTGRPFHF	TGCAGTGCTAGTGAGACAGCCACGACCGGCCGCCCCTTCCACTTT
TRBV20-1	TRBJ1-2	TRBD1	-	CSAADRGLSYGYTF	TGCAGTGCTGCCGACAGGGGGCTTAGCTATGGCTACACCTTC
TRBV27	TRBJ2-7	-	many	CASSQKGGGLNDYEQYF	TGTGCCAGCAGCCAAAAGGGTGGGGGACTTAATGACTACGAGCAGTACTTC
TRBV9	TRBJ1-1	-	-	CASSVDMGVNTEAFF	TGTGCCAGCAGCGTAGATATGGGGGTGAACACTGAAGCTTTCTTT
TRBV27	TRBJ1-2	-	few	CASSSEGSGGYTF	TGTGCCAGCAGTTCTGAGGGGTCCGGTGGCTACACCTTC
TRBV7-9	TRBJ2-2	-	-	CADSDGSNTGELFF	TGTGCCGACAGCGACGGATCGAACACCGGGGAGCTGTTTTTT
TRBV20-1	TRBJ1-2	-	-	CSASEGFYGYTF	TGCAGTGCTAGTGAGGGATTCTATGGCTACACCTTC